The sample holds many counts of the clone carrying this T cell receptor (beta chain). Its specificity is not known. The data stem from a study of blood T cells in healthy people across ages. Germline loops: CDR1 SGHRS, CDR2 YFSETQ. Trimming shortened V by 0 bases and J by 0 bases, and 4 bases separated the two germline ends. The CDR3 sequence is 14 residues long. A J-beta primer mix and a sample-barcoded 5' primer were used in a second PCR of roughly 6 to 11 cycles. Each of the cDNA molecules was tagged by a template-switch adaptor with 12 random nucleotides. TCRdb itself ran the 5' RACE reads through MiXCR, one entry per CDR3 protein. This sample yields approximately 700,000 distinct CDR3 sequences, of which around 32% are seen a single time; 15% belongs to the top ten. Findings of the study overall: Changes seen in expanded clonotypes were possibly confounded by donor CMV status left unknown. The recorded TCR beta diversity per million T cells decreased in a roughly linear manner with age. It was found that TCR beta diversity correlated strongly with the percentage of naive T cells.

What was sequenced was blood. The clonotype originates from a woman of 80 years or more in good health. This chain uses TRBV5-1 with TRBJ2-4; D remains unclear. CDR3 amino acids: CASSLEVAKNIQYF. CDR3 nucleotide sequence: TGCGCCAGCAGCTTGGAAGTAGCCAAAAACATTCAGTACTTC.